A selection of T cell receptor beta chains follows, all from one sample in a study of blood T cell repertoires in COVID-19. Using immunoSEQ multiplex PCR, the repertoire was profiled, and TCRdb retains in-frame clones only, with some absent. Among more than 250,000 clones listed, about 91% were seen once. The sequenced sample was PBMCs or T cells enriched from blood (not recorded which). The receptors originated from a woman aged 40-49 years with acute COVID-19. The conserved cysteine and the conserved F or W are not part of the CDR3 here. The size field is filled for only some rows; it gives once, few, many or a size class.

V: TRBV13; J: TRBJ1-2; size: few; CDR3: ASSSGRGNYGYT
V: TRBV11-1; J: TRBJ2-1; size: .; CDR3: ASQIGGAGNEQF
V: TRBV28; J: TRBJ2-5; size: .; CDR3: ASNTMYQETQY
V: TRBV18; J: TRBJ1-3; size: .; CDR3: ASSPRGQTISGNTIY
V: TRBV24-1; J: TRBJ2-1; size: once; CDR3: ATSAGLAGNEQF
V: TRBV2; J: TRBJ2-1; size: .; CDR3: ASSDGRLGNEQF
V: TRBV19; J: TRBJ1-1; size: .; CDR3: ASSNTGNLGWTEAF
V: TRBV27; J: TRBJ2-5; size: .; CDR3: ASSPGEGQDMSQY
V: TRBV27; J: TRBJ1-5; size: once; CDR3: ASRGTGGAQPQH
V: TRBV2; J: TRBJ1-1; size: .; CDR3: ASMGAEAF
V: TRBV7-9; J: TRBJ2-1; size: few; CDR3: ASPRTSGHSSSYNEQF
V: TRBV2; J: TRBJ1-3; size: .; CDR3: ASSAPGQISGNTIY
V: TRBV20-1; J: TRBJ2-7; size: .; CDR3: SASETGAQQY
V: TRBV3-1/TRBV3-2; J: TRBJ1-1; size: .; CDR3: ASSWDRGRGAF
V: TRBV7-6; J: TRBJ1-4; size: .; CDR3: ASSLATGFRLEKLF
V: TRBV4-1; J: TRBJ1-4; size: .; CDR3: ASLDKGVKKLF
V: TRBV11-3; J: TRBJ1-1; size: .; CDR3: ASSLIRDSLEAF
V: TRBV27; J: TRBJ2-3; size: .; CDR3: ASSLIRGTDTQY
V: TRBV3-1/TRBV3-2; J: TRBJ1-6; size: few; CDR3: ASSQERGPWPLH
V: TRBV5-1; J: TRBJ2-7; size: .; CDR3: ASSLEGLAVYEQY
V: TRBV28; J: TRBJ2-5; size: .; CDR3: ASSFSSVQETQY
V: TRBV28; J: TRBJ1-4; size: .; CDR3: ASSPITVTTNEKLF
V: TRBV27; J: TRBJ1-5; size: .; CDR3: ASSSSGFRNQPQH
V: TRBV29-1; J: TRBJ2-3; size: .; CDR3: SVDQGGTGGTDTQY
V: TRBV2; J: TRBJ1-2; size: .; CDR3: ASSNRGGNDGYT
V: TRBV7-6; J: TRBJ2-5; size: .; CDR3: ASSSSGWMGETQY
V: TRBV5-4; J: TRBJ1-4; size: .; CDR3: ASSLTGINEKLF
V: TRBV15; J: TRBJ2-1; size: .; CDR3: ATSRDFLAGGAYNEQF
V: TRBV5-1; J: TRBJ1-6; size: .; CDR3: ASSLETPRDSPLH
V: TRBV24-1; J: TRBJ1-5; size: .; CDR3: ATSDGQFALNQPQH
V: TRBV7-2; J: TRBJ2-1; size: .; CDR3: ASSLKGQGNNEQF
V: TRBV7-2; J: TRBJ2-5; size: once; CDR3: ASSFGTTSGTQY
V: TRBV4-3; J: TRBJ2-3; size: .; CDR3: ASSQAAGLAVDTQY
V: TRBV5-4; J: TRBJ2-2; size: .; CDR3: ASSTGTVNTGELF
V: TRBV19; J: TRBJ2-5; size: .; CDR3: ASNSQIQETQY
V: TRBV2; J: TRBJ1-4; size: .; CDR3: ASSSREKLF
V: TRBV10-1; J: TRBJ1-1; size: .; CDR3: ASSESGATEAF
V: TRBV30; J: TRBJ1-2; size: once; CDR3: AWKRRSRNYGYT
V: TRBV18; J: TRBJ1-5; size: .; CDR3: ASSQDRGQPQH
V: TRBV7-6; J: TRBJ2-1; size: .; CDR3: ASTSGSWDEQF
V: TRBV9; J: TRBJ2-3; size: .; CDR3: ASRRTEGETQY
V: TRBV30; J: TRBJ1-1; size: .; CDR3: AWGDRGTEAF
V: TRBV5-1; J: TRBJ2-1; size: .; CDR3: ASSLVVTSLSNEQF
V: TRBV3-1/TRBV3-2; J: TRBJ2-5; size: .; CDR3: ASSQVPGGQETQY